This T cell receptor (beta chain) is drawn from a study of T cells after posttransplantation cyclophosphamide. Busulfan-fludarabine conditioning, marrow transplant, and cyclophosphamide on days +3 and +4 were administered. Here immunoSEQ multiplex PCR was the method, and the copy in TCRdb shows in-frame clones only, minus some. The sample includes some 7,500 clones, none of them occurring once. This clone appeared many times. The sequencing here drew on PBMCs, taken after allogeneic stem cell transplant with posttransplant cyclophosphamide. The receptor was derived from a male patient under 35 who received an allogeneic stem cell transplant from an unrelated donor, was CMV-positive, and had acute and chronic GVHD. Some T cells may be graft donor cells.

The CDR3 protein is CASSYIPGQSNQPQHF. The CDR3 region has the DNA TGTGCCAGCAGTTACATACCGGGACAGAGCAATCAGCCCCAGCATTTT. The V gene is TRBV6-6, the J gene TRBJ1-5, with TRBD1 matching over 7 bases. Germline V gives CDR1 MNHNY, CDR2 SVGAGI (reference sequence). Losses at the gene ends were 2 bases for V and 1 base for J; bases not matched to a gene: 5. This CDR3 contains 16 residues.